This T cell receptor (beta chain) was recovered during a study of cytomegalovirus exposure and HLA in healthy donors. In the PCR, 60 Vbeta and 13 Jbeta primers were used. TCRdb's table, derived via immunoSEQ multiplex PCR, lists solely in-frame clones and lacks some. The table includes approximately 160,000 clones, over 75% detected once. The trim removed 3 bases at V and 4 bases at J, leaving 7 bases unmatched. The CDR3 contains 15 residues. CDR1 and CDR2 (germline): MRHNA, SNTAGT. The sequenced sample was PBMCs. The receptor comes from a man aged 30-40 years in good health and CMV-seropositive. V and J are TRBV6-4 and TRBJ2-3; 7 bases fit TRBD2. This CDR3 reads CASSEHGRKADTQYF. CDR3 coding DNA: TGTGCCAGCAGTGAGCACGGGAGGAAAGCAGATACGCAGTATTTT.